Below, 8 T cell receptor beta chains from the same sample are listed, as sequenced in a study of cytomegalovirus exposure and HLA in healthy donors. The PCR was carried out with 60 Vbeta primers and 13 Jbeta primers. Generated by immunoSEQ multiplex PCR, the TCRdb table keeps only in-frame clones and is missing some. Of about 150,000 clones in the sample, 75% are singletons; the top ten hold approximately 1.3%. Sequences were obtained from PBMCs. Every receptor here comes from a man between 18 and 29 years old in good health and CMV-seronegative.

This clone was counted a few times. The V gene is TRBV30, the J gene TRBJ1-4; TRBD1 agrees at 7 bases. Germline CDR1 reads GTSNPN; CDR2 reads SVGIG (reference sequence). The junction had 3 bases not matched to a gene; V was cut back by 2 bases and J by 9 bases. The CDR3 spans 12 residues. The chain's CDR3 is CAWSTGQQKLFF. CDR3 sequence (DNA): TGTGCCTGGAGTACGGGACAGCAAAAACTGTTTTTT.

This clone appeared a single time. The V call is TRBV7-2, the J call TRBJ2-6; perhaps TRBD2 as D (5 bases). The CDR3 spans 16 residues. With 0 bases removed from V and 0 bases from J, the gap between germline ends came to 6 bases. Germline V gene data show CDR1 as SGHTA and CDR2 as FQGNSA. The CDR3 protein is CASSLAGISGANVLTF. The CDR3 DNA is TGTGCCAGCAGCTTAGCCGGGATCTCTGGGGCCAACGTCCTGACTTTC.

The rearrangement joins TRBV7-9 to TRBJ2-3; D is perhaps TRBD2 (5 bases). The CDR3 length is 16 residues. Trimming removed 8 bases at V and 2 bases at J, with 20 bases between. Per germline, CDR1 SEHNR and CDR2 FQNEAQ (reference sequence). CDR3 in amino acids: CASARDPGINTDTQYF. CDR3 bases: TGTGCCAGCGCTCGAGACCCCGGGATCAACACAGATACGCAGTATTTT.

The chain combines TRBV6-6 with TRBJ2-7; D uncertain. CDR1 is MNHNY, CDR2 SVGAGI, per germline (reference sequence). V lost 6 bases, J lost 5 bases, and 11 bases lay in between. CDR3 length: 12 amino acids. The CDR3 is CASRPARDEQYF. The CDR3 nucleotides are TGTGCCAGCAGACCTGCCCGGGACGAGCAGTACTTC.

This rearrangement joins TRBV19 to TRBJ2-1; D is perhaps TRBD2 (6 bases). Per germline, CDR1 LNHDA and CDR2 SQIVND (reference sequence). The CDR3 totals 19 residues. The ends were cut back, 4 bases at V and 7 bases at J, with 29 bases in the middle. In nucleotides, the CDR3 is TGTGCCAGTAGTAGGGCCCCCCGGGGTAGCGGTCTGATGATGAATGAGCAGTTCTTC. Translating it yields CASSRAPRGSGLMMNEQFF.

The chain recombines TRBV9 with TRBJ2-7; 12 bases map to TRBD2. Germline V gene data show CDR1 as SGDLS and CDR2 as YYNGEE. There are 15 residues in the CDR3. The V and J ends lost 4 bases and 1 base, in that order; junction bases with no gene match: 3. CDR3 residues: CASSPGTSGSYEQYF. In DNA, the CDR3 is TGTGCCAGCAGCCCAGGGACTAGCGGGTCCTACGAGCAGTACTTC. Drawing the rest from reference TRBV9 and TRBJ2-7, the complete variable domain is DSGVTQTPKHLITATGQRVTLRCSPRSGDLSVYWYQQSLDQGLQFLIQYYNGEERAKGNILERFSAQQFPDLHSELNLSSLELGDSALYFCASSPGTSGSYEQYFGPGTRLTVT.

This clone was picked up one time. The rearrangement links TRBV7-8 to TRBJ2-2; D is perhaps TRBD1 (6 bases). Trimming removed 6 bases from V and 6 bases from J, with 14 bases in between. Germline V CDR1 and CDR2: SGHVS, FQNEAQ. The CDR3 sequence is 14 residues long. The CDR3 spells CASRTTGLAGELFF. Written as DNA, the CDR3 is TGTGCCAGCAGAACTACAGGGCTGGCCGGGGAGCTGTTTTTT.

The rearrangement links TRBV5-5 to TRBJ1-5, with 7 bases identical to TRBD1. The length of the CDR3 is 14 residues. Germline trimming cut 3 bases from V and 3 bases from J; bases unmatched to any gene: 3. Germline CDR1 is SGHKS and CDR2 is YYEKEE (reference sequence). DNA of the CDR3: TGTGCCAGCAGCTCGGGACAGTTCAATCAGCCCCAGCATTTT. This codes for CASSSGQFNQPQHF.